This T cell receptor (beta chain) was sequenced during a study of control samples from healthy donors and cancer patients. CDR3 length equals 14 residues. Trimming cost V 5 bases and J 7 bases; bases outside gene matches: 3. The V gene's germline CDR1 is SEHNR and CDR2 FQNEAQ (reference sequence). Sequenced by immunoSEQ multiplex PCR; TCRdb stores in-frame clones only, minus some. The sample has 100,000 or so clones, under 95% seen once. The chain combines TRBV7-9 with TRBJ2-1, with 12 bases matching TRBD1. Input material: blood. The TCR originated in a woman aged 18 to 35 in good health. The CDR3 loop reads CASSQGQGANEQFF. CDR3 bases: TGTGCCAGCAGCCAGGGACAGGGGGCGAATGAGCAGTTCTTC.